This TCR beta chain was observed in a study of identical twins. Findings and limits, study-wide: Its conclusions, products of cross-sectional statistical analysis, did not come from following the same donors.

The germline gives CDR1 KGHSH, CDR2 LQKENI. The CDR3 sequence is 14 residues long. V lost 2 bases and J 4 bases, leaving 9 bases between the germline ends. After template switching added a universal primer site, the resulting cDNA carried unique molecular identifiers. MiXCR was run by TCRdb on the 5' RACE reads, yielding one entry per CDR3 protein. The sample lists about 550,000 distinct CDR3 sequences, around 22% occurring once. Details on this clonotype: What it recognizes is unknown.

Another study also made use of these data, one on yellow fever vaccine responses in identical twins.

V gene TRBV18 combines with J gene TRBJ2-1; D gene uncertain. The specimen sequenced was CD4+ T cells sorted from blood. This TCR came from a woman younger than 35 in good health. The CDR3 sequence: CASSPSQVYNEQFF. For the CDR3, the DNA is TGTGCCAGCTCACCATCCCAGGTTTACAATGAGCAGTTCTTC.